This paragraph reports one T cell receptor (beta chain). The antigen remains unidentified. The data derive from a study of beta chain features in type 1 diabetes. Findings and caveats of the study: There was a moderate but significant shortening of TCRB CDR3s in all four CD4+ subsets of Type 1 diabetes patients.

The isolated RNA, all of it, was reverse transcribed, so expressed TCRB transcripts were what got sequenced. Profiling relied on immunoSEQ multiplex PCR, and the TCRdb table lists in-frame clones only, not all of them. This table holds 250,000 or so clones, over 20% found once. Germline trimming cut 2 bases from V and 7 bases from J; bases unmatched to any gene: 8. From germline, CDR1 is SGDLS and CDR2 YYNGEE. This CDR3 comprises 14 residues. Each of the sorted populations had a purity greater than 95%. The rearrangement joins TRBV9 to TRBJ2-7; 8 bases line up with TRBD1. Material for sequencing was naive CD4+ T cells from blood. This TCR was sampled from a woman in her thirties or forties with type 1 diabetes. The CDR3 protein is CASSVTGELREQYF. The CDR3 DNA reads as TGTGCCAGCAGCGTGACAGGGGAACTCCGGGAGCAGTACTTC.